This TCR beta chain emerged from a study of Graves' ophthalmopathy and Graves' hyperthyroidism. Researchers took RNA transcripts and amplified TCR beta CDR3 regions from them. HTBI primers were employed in first-round RT-PCR, then a second-round multiplex PCR followed. TCRdb ran MiXCR on the multiplex PCR reads and lists one entry per CDR3 protein. The sample yields under 350,000 distinct CDR3 sequences, about 17% seen once. The CDR3 loop spans 16 amino acids. Trimming took 2 bases from V and 0 from J, leaving 11 bases between them. This clonotype was observed at least ten times. The TCR originated in an adult man with Graves' ophthalmopathy. The chain employs TRBV12-3 or TRBV12-4 and TRBJ2-4, with D perhaps being TRBD1 or TRBD2 (5 bases each). The sequenced sample consisted of peripheral blood. As DNA, the CDR3 is TGTGCCAGCAGTTTACAGGGACCCTTAGCCAAAAACATTCAGTACTTC. It yields the protein CASSLQGPLAKNIQYF.